Below, 27 T cell receptor beta chains from the same sample are listed, as sequenced in a study of OX40 agonist ivuxolimab in advanced cancers. Repertoires were generated with immunoSEQ multiplex PCR, while TCRdb's copy carries only in-frame clones and drops some. In the table there are some 73,000 clones, about 86% of which are singletons. Sequenced here: CD4+ or CD8+ T cells sorted from blood, sampled in a trial of the OX40 agonist ivuxolimab. These receptors came from an adult with an advanced solid tumor such as melanoma, head and neck, liver or kidney cancer.

V is TRBV28 and J is TRBJ2-3; D not certain. The CDR3 covers 11 residues. CDR1 and CDR2 from the germline V gene are MDHEN and SYDVKM. V was shortened by 8 bases and J by 5 bases, with 8 bases between the two germline ends. The CDR3 is CASRWRDTQYF. Here the CDR3 DNA reads TGTGCCAGCCGATGGAGAGATACGCAGTATTTT.

The table lists this clone with a few counts. V gene TRBV30 combines with J gene TRBJ1-2; D is perhaps TRBD1 (6 bases). Trimming took 0 bases from V and 8 from J, leaving 19 bases between them. Looked up from germline, CDR1 is GTSNPN and CDR2 is SVGIG (reference sequence). The length of the CDR3 is 15 residues. CDR3 sequence (DNA): TGTGCCTGGAGTGTAACCCTTAGGGGGGGGGACGGCTACACCTTC. Translation: CAWSVTLRGGDGYTF.

The chain is built from TRBV7-2 and TRBJ1-5; D gene unclear. This CDR3 is 12 amino acids long. Germline loops: CDR1 SGHTA, CDR2 FQGNSA. The V end lost 5 bases, the J end lost 4 bases, and 6 bases lay between the germline ends. The CDR3 sequence is CASSPLNQPQHF. The CDR3 DNA is TGTGCCAGCAGCCCCTTAAATCAGCCCCAGCATTTT.

The V call is TRBV25-1, the J call TRBJ2-5; TRBD1 might be the D (5 bases). The germline gives CDR1 MGHDK, CDR2 SYGVNS. The CDR3 has 14 residues. Trimming pared 6 bases from V and 5 bases from J, leaving 16 bases between. CDR3 region: CASRESRAGETQYF. The CDR3 DNA sequence: TGTGCCAGCAGAGAAAGTCGGGCAGGGGAGACCCAGTACTTC.

This clone was observed a single time. This CDR3 is CAWNMGGNTIYF. CDR3 DNA sequence: TGTGCCTGGAATATGGGGGGAAACACCATATATTTT. This sequence joins TRBV30 and TRBJ1-3; no definite D call. This CDR3 has 12 residues. The germline CDR1 and CDR2 sequences are GTSNPN and SVGIG (reference sequence). V dropped 4 bases and J dropped 4 bases, with 8 bases sitting between them.

The table lists this clone with a count of one. V is TRBV29-1 and J is TRBJ2-5; D is possibly TRBD2 (6 bases). The V gene's germline CDR1 is SQVTM and CDR2 ANQGSEA. V lost 3 bases and J lost 4, with 18 bases in between. The CDR3 is 15 amino acids. CDR3 nucleotides: TGCAGCGTTGATCTACTGGAGGGGCCGGGAGAGACCCAGTACTTC. This encodes CSVDLLEGPGETQYF.

The rearrangement uses TRBV28 and TRBJ1-2; a possible D gene is TRBD1 (6 bases). Trimming took 3 bases from V and 4 from J, leaving 18 bases between them. This CDR3 has 16 residues. In germline, CDR1 is MDHEN, CDR2 SYDVKM. The CDR3 is CASSLKAFRGPYGYTF. The DNA for the CDR3 is TGTGCCAGCAGTTTGAAAGCGTTCCGGGGGCCCTATGGCTACACCTTC.

This clone was recorded once. This CDR3 reads CASSLGGTGVYEQYF. The CDR3 nucleotides read TGTGCCAGCAGCTTGGGGGGGACAGGGGTTTACGAGCAGTACTTC. This chain connects TRBV5-4 to TRBJ2-7; 10 bases are a match to TRBD1. This CDR3 is built from 15 residues. V gave up 0 bases and J gave up 4 bases; unmatched junction bases: 4. Germline lookup yields CDR1 SGHNT and CDR2 YYREEE (reference sequence).

The chain has TRBV28 and TRBJ1-5; TRBD1 agrees at 9 bases. Germline CDR1 and CDR2: MDHEN and SYDVKM. The V segment lost 8 bases and the J segment 6 bases; nucleotides outside the gene matches: 14. The CDR3 has 16 residues. The CDR3, as DNA: TGTGCCAGCCGCCTACCGGGACAGGGTAGAGGTCAGCCCCAGCATTTT. Protein: CASRLPGQGRGQPQHF.

V is TRBV7-2 and J is TRBJ2-7, with D maybe TRBD2 (6 bases). V was pared by 5 bases and J by 0 bases, with 11 bases between. This CDR3 spans 14 amino acids. The germline gives CDR1 SGHTA, CDR2 FQGNSA. CDR3 region: CASSQTRISYEQYF. The CDR3 nucleotides are TGTGCCAGCAGCCAGACTAGAATCTCCTACGAGCAGTACTTC.

This clone has just one count. The V and J genes are TRBV28 and TRBJ1-1; D perhaps matches TRBD1 (5 bases). CDR3 length equals 14 residues. CDR1 is MDHEN, CDR2 SYDVKM, per germline. V lost 11 bases and J lost 2, with 18 bases in between. The CDR3 is CAALKWGSNTEAFF. The CDR3 region has the DNA TGTGCCGCCCTTAAATGGGGGTCTAACACTGAAGCTTTCTTT.

The V gene is TRBV11-3, the J gene TRBJ2-2, with D uncertain. The CDR3 contains 13 residues. Germline values: CDR1 SGHNT, CDR2 YENEEA. Trimming left V 2 bases short and J 9 bases short, with 10 bases between. The CDR3 sequence: CASSLSPDRELFF. The CDR3 DNA reads TGTGCCAGCAGCTTATCACCCGATAGGGAGCTGTTTTTT.

The chain is built from TRBV11-2 and TRBJ2-7, with D possibly being TRBD1 or TRBD2 (5 bases each). The germline V gene encodes CDR1 SGHAT and CDR2 FQNNGV. CDR3 length: 15 residues. Trimming stripped 5 bases from V and 4 bases from J, with 18 bases between. The CDR3 coding sequence is TGTGCCAGCAGCGACTCGTTTGGGGGTGGATACGAGCAGTACTTC. Translated, it gives CASSDSFGGGYEQYF.

This clone was seen once. V usage is TRBV19 and J usage is TRBJ2-3; TRBD1 agrees at 8 bases. The CDR3 totals 16 residues. J was trimmed by 5 bases and V by 5 bases; bases with no gene match: 12. The germline V gene has CDR1 LNHDA and CDR2 SQIVND (reference sequence). The chain's CDR3 is CASSAYTGGSRDTQYF. The CDR3, as DNA: TGTGCCAGTAGTGCCTATACAGGGGGTTCTAGAGATACGCAGTATTTT.

The rearrangement uses TRBV11-3 and TRBJ2-1; TRBD1 aligns across 12 bases. Losses at the gene ends were 0 bases for V and 9 bases for J; bases not matched to a gene: 3. The CDR3 consists of 15 residues. Germline CDR1 is SGHNT and CDR2 is YENEEA. The CDR3 is CASSLEGDRGLEQFF. CDR3 DNA sequence: TGTGCCAGCAGCTTAGAAGGGGACAGGGGGCTTGAGCAGTTCTTC.

The gene calls are TRBV29-1 and TRBJ1-5; D gene uncertain. The CDR3 extends over 13 amino acids. V shed 6 bases and J shed 1 base, with 10 bases lying between them. The germline V gene has CDR1 SQVTM and CDR2 ANQGSEA. CDR3 DNA sequence: TGCAGCGTCACATGGGGAAGCAATCAGCCCCAGCATTTT. This encodes CSVTWGSNQPQHF.

The chain is built from TRBV5-1 and TRBJ1-2; D unclear. Trimming took 1 base from V and 0 from J, leaving 10 bases between them. The length of the CDR3 is 15 residues. Per germline, CDR1 SGHRS and CDR2 YFSETQ. CDR3 protein: CASSLRAASNYGYTF. CDR3 sequence (DNA): TGCGCCAGCAGCTTGAGGGCAGCCTCTAACTATGGCTACACCTTC. The full variable domain, with the rest looked up from reference TRBV5-1 and TRBJ1-2, is KAGVTQTPRYLIKTRGQQVTLSCSPISGHRSVSWYQQTPGQGLQFLFEYFSETQRNKGNFPGRFSGRQFSNSRSEMNVSTLELGDSALYLCASSLRAASNYGYTFGSGTRLTVV.

This clone was counted a single time. This sequence joins TRBV2 and TRBJ1-5; D is perhaps TRBD1 (5 bases). Germline assignment: CDR1 SNHLY and CDR2 FYNNEI. The V end was cut by 9 bases, the J end by 4 bases, with 10 bases between. This CDR3 comprises 12 residues. The CDR3 spells CASGGGNQPQHF. The CDR3 nucleotides are TGTGCCAGTGGGGGGGGTAATCAGCCCCAGCATTTT. The full variable domain, completed using reference TRBV2 and TRBJ1-5, is EPEVTQTPSHQVTQMGQEVILRCVPISNHLYFYWYRQILGQKVEFLVSFYNNEISEKSEIFDDQFSVERPDGSNFTLKIRSTKLEDSAMYFCASGGGNQPQHFGDGTRLSIL.

CDR3 sequence: CASSMKGLATDTQYF. CDR3 DNA sequence: TGTGCCAGTAGTATGAAGGGACTAGCGACTGATACGCAGTATTTT. V gene TRBV19 combines with J gene TRBJ2-3, with TRBD2 identical over 10 bases. Germline lookup yields CDR1 LNHDA and CDR2 SQIVND (reference sequence). The CDR3 loop spans 15 amino acids. With 3 bases clipped from V and 6 bases from J, the junction kept 6 bases outside the gene matches.

The genes are TRBV7-2 and TRBJ1-1, with a weak D call TRBD1 (5 bases). Germline values: CDR1 SGHTA, CDR2 FQGNSA. The V gene lost 1 base and the J gene lost 7 bases, with 7 bases spanning the gap. The CDR3 consists of 12 residues. CDR3 amino acids: CASSLGQFEAFF. In DNA, the CDR3 is TGTGCCAGCAGCTTAGGACAGTTTGAAGCTTTCTTT.

The chain is built from TRBV30 and TRBJ2-1, with D perhaps matching TRBD2 (6 bases). The CDR3 covers 14 residues. V lost 6 bases and J 5 bases, leaving 17 bases between the germline ends. CDR1 and CDR2 from the germline V gene are GTSNPN and SVGIG (reference sequence). In DNA form, the CDR3 reads TGTGCCTGCTCATCCGGGACTTCCGACAATGAGCAGTTCTTC. It specifies CACSSGTSDNEQFF.

V usage is TRBV7-9 and J usage is TRBJ2-1; the match to TRBD2 covers 7 bases. V lost 8 bases, J lost 0 bases, and 4 bases stayed unmatched. The CDR3 length is 14 residues. Germline lookup yields CDR1 SEHNR and CDR2 FQNEAQ (reference sequence). This CDR3 reads CASAGGGSYNEQFF. The DNA for the CDR3 is TGTGCCAGCGCTGGGGGGGGCTCCTACAATGAGCAGTTCTTC.

This clone came up once. The chain employs TRBV7-7 and TRBJ1-1; D remains ambiguous. The V and J ends lost 2 bases and 3 bases respectively, with 7 bases between them. Germline lookup yields CDR1 SSHAT and CDR2 FNYEAQ (reference sequence). This CDR3 is 13 amino acids long. The CDR3 bases are TGTGCCAGCAGCTTAAGGGTAGACACTGAAGCTTTCTTT. It encodes CASSLRVDTEAFF. Variable domain in full (rest from reference TRBV7-7 and TRBJ1-1): GAGVSQSPRYKVTKRGQDVTLRCDPISSHATLYWYQQALGQGPEFLTYFNYEAQPDKSGLPSDRFSAERPEGSISTLTIQRTEQRDSAMYRCASSLRVDTEAFFGQGTRLTVV.

The CDR3 loop reads CASSPGRRETQYF. CDR3 coding DNA: TGTGCCAGCTCACCAGGACGGCGGGAGACCCAGTACTTC. The chain has TRBV18 and TRBJ2-5; unclear D gene. This CDR3 is 13 amino acids long. The ends were cut back, 2 bases at V and 5 bases at J, with 9 bases in the middle. Germline-derived CDR1 and CDR2 are KGHSH and LQKENI.

V and J are TRBV6-6 and TRBJ1-5; tentatively, D is TRBD1 (5 bases). V was shortened by 2 bases and J by 2 bases, with 10 bases between the two germline ends. CDR3 size: 15 residues. CDR1 and CDR2 from the germline V gene are MNHNY and SVGAGI (reference sequence). The chain's CDR3 is CASSYGAGRNQPQHF. CDR3 coding DNA: TGTGCCAGCAGTTACGGGGCAGGGCGCAATCAGCCCCAGCATTTT.

This clone has only a few counts. The V gene is TRBV7-9, the J gene TRBJ2-7; 11 positions match TRBD2. Germline CDR1 SEHNR, CDR2 FQNEAQ (reference sequence). After removal of 5 bases from V and 1 base from J, the junction contained 7 bases not matched to a gene. There are 16 residues in the CDR3. In DNA form, the CDR3 reads TGTGCCAGCAGCCCTGGGACTAGCGGACTATCCTACGAGCAGTACTTC. As protein: CASSPGTSGLSYEQYF.

The chain links TRBV19 to TRBJ2-3; weak D call: TRBD2 (5 bases). CDR1 is LNHDA, CDR2 SQIVND, per germline (reference sequence). The V end was cut by 3 bases, the J end by 2 bases, with 15 bases between. This CDR3 has 16 residues. The CDR3 here is CASSIGWERSTDTQYF. CDR3 nucleotides: TGTGCCAGTAGTATTGGGTGGGAGCGGTCCACAGATACGCAGTATTTT.